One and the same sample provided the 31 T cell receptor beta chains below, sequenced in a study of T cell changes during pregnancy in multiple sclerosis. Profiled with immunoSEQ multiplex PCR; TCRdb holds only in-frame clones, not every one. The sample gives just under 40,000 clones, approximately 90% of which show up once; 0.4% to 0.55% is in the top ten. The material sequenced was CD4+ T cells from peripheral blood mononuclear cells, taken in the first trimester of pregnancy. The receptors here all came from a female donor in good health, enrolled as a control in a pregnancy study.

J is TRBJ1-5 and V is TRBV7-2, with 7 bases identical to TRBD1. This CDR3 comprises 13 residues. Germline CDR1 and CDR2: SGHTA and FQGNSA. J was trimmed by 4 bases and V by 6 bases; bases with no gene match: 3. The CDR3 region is CASRHRGNQPQHF. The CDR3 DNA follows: TGTGCCAGCAGGCACAGGGGAAATCAGCCCCAGCATTTT. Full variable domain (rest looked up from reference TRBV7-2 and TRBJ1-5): GAGVSQSPSNKVTEKGKDVELRCDPISGHTALYWYRQSLGQGLEFLIYFQGNSAPDKSGLPSDRFSAERTGGSVSTLTIQRTQQEDSAVYLCASRHRGNQPQHFGDGTRLSIL.

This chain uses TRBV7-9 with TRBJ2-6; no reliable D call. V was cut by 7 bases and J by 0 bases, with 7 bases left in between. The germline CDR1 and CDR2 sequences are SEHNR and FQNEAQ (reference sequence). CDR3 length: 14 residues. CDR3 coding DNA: TGTGCCAGCAACGCAGACTCTGGGGCCAACGTCCTGACTTTC. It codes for CASNADSGANVLTF. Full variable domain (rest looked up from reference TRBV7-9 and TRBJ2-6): DTGVSQNPRHKITKRGQNVTFRCDPISEHNRLYWYRQTLGQGPEFLTYFQNEAQLEKSRLLSDRFSAERPKGSFSTLEIQRTEQGDSAMYLCASNADSGANVLTFGAGSRLTVL.

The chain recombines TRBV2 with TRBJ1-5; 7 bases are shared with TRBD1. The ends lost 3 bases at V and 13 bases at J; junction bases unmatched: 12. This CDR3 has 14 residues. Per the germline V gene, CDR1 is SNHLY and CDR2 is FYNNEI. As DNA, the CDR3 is TGTGCCAGCAGTGACCGACGCTTGGACAGGCTACAGCATTTT. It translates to CASSDRRLDRLQHF.

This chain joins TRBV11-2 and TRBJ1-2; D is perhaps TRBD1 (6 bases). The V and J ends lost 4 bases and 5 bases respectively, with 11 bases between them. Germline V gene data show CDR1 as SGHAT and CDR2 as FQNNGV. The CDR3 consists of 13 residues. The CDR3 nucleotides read TGTGCCAGCAGCTCTGGACAGCAGTATGGCTACACCTTC. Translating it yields CASSSGQQYGYTF.

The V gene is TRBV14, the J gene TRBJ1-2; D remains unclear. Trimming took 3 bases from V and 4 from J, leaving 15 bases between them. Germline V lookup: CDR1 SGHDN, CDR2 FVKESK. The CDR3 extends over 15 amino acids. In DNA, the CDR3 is TGTGCCAGCAGCCAGGCCAGAGTGGGCTCCTATGGCTACACCTTC. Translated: CASSQARVGSYGYTF.

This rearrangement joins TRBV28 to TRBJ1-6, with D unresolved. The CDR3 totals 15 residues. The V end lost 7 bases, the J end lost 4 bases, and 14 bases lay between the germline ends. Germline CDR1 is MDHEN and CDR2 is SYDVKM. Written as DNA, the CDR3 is TGTGCCAGCACTCCCCCAAGCTCGTATAATTCACCCCTCCACTTT. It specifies CASTPPSSYNSPLHF. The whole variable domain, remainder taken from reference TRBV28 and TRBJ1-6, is DVKVTQSSRYLVKRTGEKVFLECVQDMDHENMFWYRQDPGLGLRLIYFSYDVKMKEKGDIPEGYSVSREKKERFSLILESASTNQTSMYLCASTPPSSYNSPLHFGNGTRLTVT.

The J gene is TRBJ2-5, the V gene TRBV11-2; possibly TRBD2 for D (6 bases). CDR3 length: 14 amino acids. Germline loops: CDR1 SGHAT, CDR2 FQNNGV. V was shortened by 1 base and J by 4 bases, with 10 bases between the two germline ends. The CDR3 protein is CASSLGRGGETQYF. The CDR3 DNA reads TGTGCCAGCAGCTTAGGGAGGGGTGGAGAGACCCAGTACTTC.

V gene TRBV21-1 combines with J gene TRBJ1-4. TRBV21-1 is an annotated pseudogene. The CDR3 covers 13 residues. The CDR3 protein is CASYGNGDEKLFF. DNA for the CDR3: TGTGCCAGCTACGGAAACGGGGATGAAAAACTGTTTTTT.

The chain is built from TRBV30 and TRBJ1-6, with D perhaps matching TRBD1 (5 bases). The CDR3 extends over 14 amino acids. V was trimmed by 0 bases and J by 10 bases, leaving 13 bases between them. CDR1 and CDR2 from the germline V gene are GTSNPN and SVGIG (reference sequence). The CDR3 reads CAWSVRQGNSPLHF. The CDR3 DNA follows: TGTGCCTGGAGTGTAAGGCAGGGTAACTCACCCCTCCACTTT.

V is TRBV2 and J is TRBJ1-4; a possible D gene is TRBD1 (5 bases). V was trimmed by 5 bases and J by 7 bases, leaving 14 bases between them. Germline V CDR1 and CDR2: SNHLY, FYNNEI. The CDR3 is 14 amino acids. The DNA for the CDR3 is TGTGCCAGCAGTCGATCACCAGGGCCTGAAAAACTGTTTTTT. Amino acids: CASSRSPGPEKLFF.

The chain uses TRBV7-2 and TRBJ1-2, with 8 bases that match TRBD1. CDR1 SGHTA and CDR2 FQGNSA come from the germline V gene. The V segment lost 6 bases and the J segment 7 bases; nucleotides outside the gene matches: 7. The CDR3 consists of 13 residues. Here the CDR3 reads CASRQGATIGYTF. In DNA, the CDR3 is TGTGCCAGCAGGCAGGGGGCCACTATTGGCTACACCTTC. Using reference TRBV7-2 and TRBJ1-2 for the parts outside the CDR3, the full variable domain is GAGVSQSPSNKVTEKGKDVELRCDPISGHTALYWYRQSLGQGLEFLIYFQGNSAPDKSGLPSDRFSAERTGGSVSTLTIQRTQQEDSAVYLCASRQGATIGYTFGSGTRLTVV.

CDR3 amino acids: CASSPTGGNTEAFF. The CDR3 DNA follows: TGTGCCAGCAGCCCGACAGGGGGTAACACTGAAGCTTTCTTT. The chain couples TRBV11-2 to TRBJ1-1; 9 positions agree with TRBD1. CDR1 and CDR2 from the germline V gene are SGHAT and FQNNGV. J was trimmed by 2 bases and V by 5 bases; bases with no gene match: 3. This CDR3 contains 14 residues.

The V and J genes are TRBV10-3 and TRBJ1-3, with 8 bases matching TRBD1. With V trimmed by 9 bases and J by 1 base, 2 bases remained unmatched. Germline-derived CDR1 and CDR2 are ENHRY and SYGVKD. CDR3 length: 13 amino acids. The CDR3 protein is CAIRQGSGNTIYF. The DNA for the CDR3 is TGTGCCATAAGACAGGGGTCTGGAAACACCATATATTTT.

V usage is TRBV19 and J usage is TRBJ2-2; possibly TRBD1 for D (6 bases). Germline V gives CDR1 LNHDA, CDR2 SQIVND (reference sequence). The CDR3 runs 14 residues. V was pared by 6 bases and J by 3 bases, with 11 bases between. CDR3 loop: CASRITGYTGELFF. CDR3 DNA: TGTGCCAGTAGGATAACAGGGTACACCGGGGAGCTGTTTTTT.

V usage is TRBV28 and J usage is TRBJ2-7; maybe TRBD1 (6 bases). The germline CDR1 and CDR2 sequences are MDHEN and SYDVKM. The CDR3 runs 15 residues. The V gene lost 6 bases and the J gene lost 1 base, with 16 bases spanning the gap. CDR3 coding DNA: TGTGCCAGCAGCTTAGACAGGCTCATGTCCTACGAGCAGTACTTC. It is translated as CASSLDRLMSYEQYF.

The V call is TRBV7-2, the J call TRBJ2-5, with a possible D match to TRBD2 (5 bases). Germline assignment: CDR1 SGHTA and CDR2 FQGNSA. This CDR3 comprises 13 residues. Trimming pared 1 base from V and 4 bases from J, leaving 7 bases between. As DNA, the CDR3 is TGTGCCAGCAGCTTAGGTGGGAGAGAGACCCAGTACTTC. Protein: CASSLGGRETQYF. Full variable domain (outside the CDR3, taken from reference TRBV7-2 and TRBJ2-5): GAGVSQSPSNKVTEKGKDVELRCDPISGHTALYWYRQSLGQGLEFLIYFQGNSAPDKSGLPSDRFSAERTGGSVSTLTIQRTQQEDSAVYLCASSLGGRETQYFGPGTRLLVL.

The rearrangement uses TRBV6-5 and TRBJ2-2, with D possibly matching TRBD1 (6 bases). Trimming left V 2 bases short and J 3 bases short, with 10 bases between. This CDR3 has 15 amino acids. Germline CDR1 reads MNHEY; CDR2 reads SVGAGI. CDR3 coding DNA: TGTGCCAGCAGTTACACCGGACAGTACACCGGGGAGCTGTTTTTT. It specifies CASSYTGQYTGELFF.

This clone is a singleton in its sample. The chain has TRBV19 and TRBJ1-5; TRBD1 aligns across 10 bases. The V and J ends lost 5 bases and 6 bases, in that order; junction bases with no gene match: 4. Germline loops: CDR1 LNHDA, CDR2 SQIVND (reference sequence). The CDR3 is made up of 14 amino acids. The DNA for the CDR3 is TGTGCCAGTAGTCGACAGGGGGCAGCTCAGCCCCAGCATTTT. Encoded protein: CASSRQGAAQPQHF.

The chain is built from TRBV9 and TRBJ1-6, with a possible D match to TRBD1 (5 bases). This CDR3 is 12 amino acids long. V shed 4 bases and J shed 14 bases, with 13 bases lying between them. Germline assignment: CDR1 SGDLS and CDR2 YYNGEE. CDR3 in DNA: TGTGCCAGCAGCCCGGGGGGGTCCACCCTCCACTTT. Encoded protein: CASSPGGSTLHF.

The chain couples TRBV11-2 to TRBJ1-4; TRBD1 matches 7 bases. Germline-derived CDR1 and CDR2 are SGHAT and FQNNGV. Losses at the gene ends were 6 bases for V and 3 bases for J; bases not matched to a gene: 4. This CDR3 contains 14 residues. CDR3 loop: CASRRTGANEKLFF. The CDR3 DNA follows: TGTGCCAGCAGGCGAACAGGGGCTAATGAAAAACTGTTTTTT. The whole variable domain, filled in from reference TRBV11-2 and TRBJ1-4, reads EAGVAQSPRYKIIEKRQSVAFWCNPISGHATLYWYQQILGQGPKLLIQFQNNGVVDDSQLPKDRFSAERLKGVDSTLKIQPAKLEDSAVYLCASRRTGANEKLFFGSGTQLSVL.

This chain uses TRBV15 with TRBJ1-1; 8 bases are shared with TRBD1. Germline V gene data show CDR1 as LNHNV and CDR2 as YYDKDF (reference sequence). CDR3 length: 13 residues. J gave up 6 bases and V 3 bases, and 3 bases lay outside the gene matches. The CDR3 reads CATSRQTGAEAFF. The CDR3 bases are TGTGCCACCAGCAGGCAGACAGGGGCTGAAGCTTTCTTT.

This CDR3 is CASSQVPGTGVPYEQYF. The CDR3 DNA reads TGCGCCAGCAGCCAAGTTCCCGGGACAGGGGTTCCCTACGAGCAGTACTTC. The chain couples TRBV4-1 to TRBJ2-7, with TRBD1 identical over 10 bases. This CDR3 is built from 17 residues. Germline assignment: CDR1 MGHRA and CDR2 YSYEKL. V lost 1 base, J lost 2 bases, and 8 bases stayed unmatched.

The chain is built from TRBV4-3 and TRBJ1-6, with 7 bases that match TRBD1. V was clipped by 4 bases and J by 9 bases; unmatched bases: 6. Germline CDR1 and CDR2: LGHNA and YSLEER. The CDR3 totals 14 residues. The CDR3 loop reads CASSRETGISPLHF. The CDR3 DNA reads TGCGCCAGCAGCCGGGAGACAGGGATTTCACCCCTCCACTTT.

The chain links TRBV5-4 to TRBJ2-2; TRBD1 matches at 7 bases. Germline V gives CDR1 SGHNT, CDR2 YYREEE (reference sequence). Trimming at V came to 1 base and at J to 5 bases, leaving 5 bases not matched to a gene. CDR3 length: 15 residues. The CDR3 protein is CASSLNRGKTGELFF. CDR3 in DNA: TGTGCCAGCAGCTTGAACAGGGGAAAGACCGGGGAGCTGTTTTTT.

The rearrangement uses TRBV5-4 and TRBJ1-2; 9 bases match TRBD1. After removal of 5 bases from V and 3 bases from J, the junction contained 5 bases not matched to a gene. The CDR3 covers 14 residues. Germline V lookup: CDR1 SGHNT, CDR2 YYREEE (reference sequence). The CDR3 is CASRKTGGDYGYTF. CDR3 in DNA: TGTGCCAGCAGGAAGACAGGGGGGGACTATGGCTACACCTTC.

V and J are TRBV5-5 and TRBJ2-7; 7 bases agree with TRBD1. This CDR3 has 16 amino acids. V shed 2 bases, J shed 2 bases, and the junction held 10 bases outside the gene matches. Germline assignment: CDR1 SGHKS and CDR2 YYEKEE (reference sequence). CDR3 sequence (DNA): TGTGCCAGCAGCTTTGTTTTGAGGCAGGGGGCCTACGAGCAGTACTTC. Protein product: CASSFVLRQGAYEQYF.

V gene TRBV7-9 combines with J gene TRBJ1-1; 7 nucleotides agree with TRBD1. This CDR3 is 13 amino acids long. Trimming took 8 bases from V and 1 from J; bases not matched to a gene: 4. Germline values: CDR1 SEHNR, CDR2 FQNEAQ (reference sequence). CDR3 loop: CASSHRGNTEAFF. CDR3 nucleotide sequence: TGTGCCAGCTCCCACAGGGGGAACACTGAAGCTTTCTTT.

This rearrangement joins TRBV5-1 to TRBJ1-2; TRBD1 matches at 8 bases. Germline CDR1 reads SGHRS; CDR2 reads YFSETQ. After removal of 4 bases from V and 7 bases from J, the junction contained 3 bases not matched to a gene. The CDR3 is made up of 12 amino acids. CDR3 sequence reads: CASSTTGGGYTF. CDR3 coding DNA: TGCGCCAGCAGCACAACAGGGGGTGGCTACACCTTC.

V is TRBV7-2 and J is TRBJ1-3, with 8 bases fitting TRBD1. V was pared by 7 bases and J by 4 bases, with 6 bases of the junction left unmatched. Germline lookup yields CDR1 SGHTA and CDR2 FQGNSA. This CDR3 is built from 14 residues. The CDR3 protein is CASMQGAMGNTIYF. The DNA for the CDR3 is TGTGCCAGCATGCAGGGGGCGATGGGAAACACCATATATTTT. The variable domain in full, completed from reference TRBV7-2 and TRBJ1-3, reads GAGVSQSPSNKVTEKGKDVELRCDPISGHTALYWYRQSLGQGLEFLIYFQGNSAPDKSGLPSDRFSAERTGGSVSTLTIQRTQQEDSAVYLCASMQGAMGNTIYFGEGSWLTVV.

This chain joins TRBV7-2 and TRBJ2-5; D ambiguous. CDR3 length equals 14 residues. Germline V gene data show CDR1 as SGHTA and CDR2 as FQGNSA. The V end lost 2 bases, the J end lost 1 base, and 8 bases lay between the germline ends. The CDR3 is CASSLIGGQETQYF. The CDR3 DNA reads TGTGCCAGCAGCTTAATCGGCGGCCAAGAGACCCAGTACTTC.

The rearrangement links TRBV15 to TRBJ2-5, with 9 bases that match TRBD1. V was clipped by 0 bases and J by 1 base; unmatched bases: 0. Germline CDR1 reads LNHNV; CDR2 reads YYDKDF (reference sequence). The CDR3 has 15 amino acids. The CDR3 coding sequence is TGTGCCACCAGCAGAGAGGGACAGGGCCAAGAGACCCAGTACTTC. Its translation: CATSREGQGQETQYF.